This TCR beta chain was retrieved from a study of blood T cell repertoires in COVID-19. Assay: immunoSEQ multiplex PCR; the TCRdb copy retains only in-frame clones and omits some. The table includes roughly 410,000 clones, more than 75% detected once. V shed 1 base, J shed 3 bases, and the junction held 1 base outside the gene matches. CDR3 size: 15 residues. Germline V lookup: CDR1 SGHTA, CDR2 FQGNSA. The source of this sequence is a woman aged 55-70 years with COVID-19, enrolled during active disease. Sequencing used peripheral blood. V gene TRBV7-2 combines with J gene TRBJ2-7; 12 bases line up with TRBD2. The CDR3 loop reads CASSLGGLAGYEQYF. The CDR3 bases are TGTGCCAGCAGCTTAGGGGGACTAGCGGGCTACGAGCAGTACTTC. The whole variable domain, filled in from reference TRBV7-2 and TRBJ2-7, reads GAGVSQSPSNKVTEKGKDVELRCDPISGHTALYWYRQSLGQGLEFLIYFQGNSAPDKSGLPSDRFSAERTGGSVSTLTIQRTQQEDSAVYLCASSLGGLAGYEQYFGPGTRLTVT.